This T cell receptor (beta chain) was profiled in a study of cytomegalovirus exposure and HLA in healthy donors. J was trimmed by 1 base and V by 4 bases; bases with no gene match: 6. CDR3 length: 15 amino acids. The germline V gene encodes CDR1 KGHSH and CDR2 LQKENI. The PCR used 60 Vbeta and 13 Jbeta primers. Assay used: immunoSEQ multiplex PCR; TCRdb lists only in-frame clones, some missing. The data hold about 96,000 clones, with approximately 72% observed a single time. Regarding this clone: The antigen is unknown.

Overall study findings and caveats: Presence/absence results assume similar sequencing depth per donor, which may not hold.

The source material was PBMCs. The rearrangement uses TRBV18 and TRBJ2-7; 8 bases are a match to TRBD1. This receptor was taken from a woman between 70 and 85 years old in good health and CMV-seropositive. The CDR3 reads CASSLMQGASYEQYF. DNA for the CDR3: TGTGCCAGCTCACTGATGCAGGGGGCTTCCTACGAGCAGTACTTC.